The subject of this entry is one TCR beta chain. This receptor's antigen is unknown. Nothing much larger sits one base from this clone, and base qualities are not available. These data are taken from a study of OX40 agonist ivuxolimab in advanced cancers. About the investigation overall: Ivuxolimab was a fully human IgG2 agonistic monoclonal antibody targeting the costimulatory receptor OX40 (CD134). Of the approximately 54 dose-escalation patients, hepatocellular carcinoma was present in about 20, melanoma in around 15, renal cell carcinoma in 9 and head and neck cancer in 9. Partial responses occurred in three dose-escalation patients: two with cutaneous melanoma and one with hepatocellular carcinoma. Prior anti-PD-1, anti-PD-L1 or anti-CTLA-4 therapy was permitted, and about two fifths of dose-escalation patients had received checkpoint inhibitors. Peripheral TCRbeta sequencing aimed to test whether ivuxolimab altered TCR sequence diversity and caused clonal T-cell expansion. In the dose-escalation cohort, 82.7% of patients were male, and the mean age was roughly 60 years, with a range of roughly 20 to 80. The paper describes the monotherapy dose-escalation part (N of about 52 patients) of the phase I trial of ivuxolimab. Intravenous ivuxolimab was administered to patients every 2 weeks at six dose levels: 0.01, 0.1, 0.3, 1.5, 3 and 10 mg/kg. On the study overall, not on this receptor specifically: After ivuxolimab, expanded clones were on average more numerous among CD8+ T cells than among CD4+ T cells. Low levels of normalized T-cell clonal expansion were also seen in some patients who did not respond. At doses of 0.1 to 3.0 mg/kg, clonal expansion of both CD4+ and CD8+ T cells in blood was seen between baseline and week 6. In the 0.1-3.0 mg/kg groups, partial responders had among the lowest normalized peripheral clonal expansion, particularly in CD8+ T cells. Antigen specificity was not determined for the clonally expanded peripheral T cells.

For sequencing of the TCRbeta CDR3 region, genomic DNA was extracted from the sorted cells. The immunoSEQ Assay was used for sequencing of TCRbeta CDR3 regions. Not all clones reach the TCRdb copy of this immuneACCESS table, which keeps in-frame sequences only. Checked studies attribute under half of the gap to unresolved V genes and leave the rest unexplained. Here the sample has some 130,000 clones; roughly 91% occur a single time. Over 0.8% of the sample goes to the ten largest clones. Patients with autoimmune disease history or receiving systemic immunosuppression were excluded from the trial. Peripheral blood for TCR sequencing was collected from all dose cohorts at baseline, on cycle 4 day 1, and on cycle 7 day 1. Samples came from an open-label, multicenter, first-in-human phase I dose-escalation trial of ivuxolimab. Adults with locally advanced or metastatic head and neck squamous cell, hepatocellular, melanoma or renal cell carcinoma were enrolled in the trial. Before TCR sequencing, CD4+ T cells and CD8+ T cells were sorted from peripheral blood as separate populations.

The receptor comes from an adult with an advanced solid tumor such as melanoma, head and neck, liver or kidney cancer. Material: CD4+ or CD8+ T cells sorted from blood, obtained in a trial of the OX40 agonist ivuxolimab.

The nucleotide sequence is TGTGCCAGCAGCTCTCCATCGGCAGGGAGGGATACGCAGTATTTT. It encodes CASSSPSAGRDTQYF. Recombination linked TRBV5-5 to TRBJ2-3; the D gene is possibly TRBD2, with 6 bases matching. V was cut back by 3 bases and J by 6 bases, leaving a gap of 17 bases between them. Based on the germline V gene (reference sequence), the CDR1 and CDR2 sequences are SGHKS and YYEKEE. The CDR3 sequence holds 15 residues, the cysteine and phenylalanine included. This entry keeps only the CDR3 DNA: 45 bases, framed from base 1.